This T cell receptor beta chain is drawn from a study of response to subunit inactivated influenza vaccine. Study-level results: Authors suggested that a seasonal influenza vaccination recruits few new T cells each time.

This clonotype was recorded at least ten times. Its antigen is not known. TCRdb independently ran MiXCR on the RT-PCR reads; one entry per CDR3 protein. The table records about 310,000 distinct CDR3 sequences, 20% to 25% of them present only once. Sequenced material: PBMCs from blood, taken 21 months after vaccination. The source is a man aged 45 to 70 who received an inactivated influenza vaccine.

The CDR3: CASSPDTSNQPQHF. In DNA, the CDR3 is TGTGCCAGCAGTCCGGACACCTCCAATCAGCCCCAGCATTTT. The chain has TRBV7-9 and TRBJ1-5; TRBD1 might be the D (5 bases). The V gene lost 6 bases and the J gene lost 3 bases, with 12 bases spanning the gap. The CDR3 is made up of 14 amino acids. Germline CDR1 and CDR2: SEHNR and FQNEAQ (reference sequence). The whole variable domain, filled in from reference TRBV7-9 and TRBJ1-5, reads DTGVSQNPRHKITKRGQNVTFRCDPISEHNRLYWYRQTLGQGPEFLTYFQNEAQLEKSRLLSDRFSAERPKGSFSTLEIQRTEQGDSAMYLCASSPDTSNQPQHFGDGTRLSIL.